This TCR beta chain was captured in a study of T cells in Graves' hyperthyroidism and ophthalmopathy. Study summary: The blood sample was taken at first diagnosis, before treatment began. Findings and limits, study-wide: Ophthalmopathy, which appeared later, was predicted by the model a median 6.5 months before onset.

Authors of the study amplified TCR beta CDR3 regions from RNA transcripts. First-round RT-PCR of the TCR CDR3 relied on the HTBI primer set. Using its own MiXCR run on the multiplex PCR reads, TCRdb lists one record per CDR3 protein. Here the sample spans over 550,000 distinct CDR3 sequences, roughly 17% being singletons. Newly diagnosed hyperthyroidism, duration under 2 months, in patients aged 18 to 65. Pregnant or lactating patients were excluded, as were those with uncontrolled infection or other autoimmune disease. This clonotype was counted ten times or more. The target antigen is unknown. What was sequenced was blood. The sequence was obtained from a woman aged 18 to 35 with Graves' hyperthyroidism.

In DNA, the CDR3 is TGTGCCAGCAGTCGGTCGGGCGTAGCTTTCTTT. This translates into CASSRSGVAFF. The chain has TRBV12-3 or TRBV12-4 and TRBJ1-1; D gene ambiguous. The CDR3 consists of 11 residues. Trimming cost V 5 bases and J 10 bases, with 11 bases left between them.